These 24 T cell receptor beta chains were all obtained from the same sample, sequenced in a study of T-cell reconstitution after alpha-beta-depleted transplantation in children. Unique molecular identifiers were incorporated when the TCRbeta library was constructed. A single record per CDR3 protein comes from TCRdb applying MiXCR to the PCR reads. The sample holds about 420,000 distinct CDR3 sequences, under 20% seen once. This specimen consisted of PBMCs, mostly from graft donor cells, obtained 360 days after TCRalphabeta/CD19-depleted stem cell transplant. All receptors derive from a boy under two years old who had a stem cell transplant for Wiskott-Aldrich syndrome, so the T cells may come from the graft donor.

The chain carries TRBV29-1 and TRBJ2-5; TRBD1 aligns across 9 bases. Germline trimming cut 4 bases from V and 6 bases from J; bases unmatched to any gene: 6. Germline V gives CDR1 SQVTM, CDR2 ANQGSEA. The CDR3 contains 13 residues. CDR3 sequence reads: CSVAGQGSKTQYF. In DNA form, the CDR3 reads TGCAGCGTTGCCGGACAGGGGAGTAAGACCCAGTACTTC.

With regard to this clonotype: An end of the junction does not agree with germline; a read error may underlie this. V usage is TRBV12-3 or TRBV12-4 and J usage is TRBJ2-2, with TRBD1 matching 7 bases. CDR3 size: 11 residues. CDR3 in DNA: TGTGCCAGCAGTGTCGACAGGGAACTGTTTTTT. It translates to CASSVDRELFF.

This clonotype has just a few counts. The chain uses TRBV7-9 and TRBJ2-7; TRBD1 is a possible D gene (5 bases). The germline gives CDR1 SEHNR, CDR2 FQNEAQ (reference sequence). The CDR3 is 14 amino acids. Trimming cost V 1 base and J 3 bases, with 10 bases left between them. The CDR3, as DNA: TGTGCCAGCAGCTTAGTCGACCAGGGCTACGAGCAGTACTTC. Translated: CASSLVDQGYEQYF.

This clonotype showed up just a few times. The rearrangement uses TRBV6-5 and TRBJ2-6; D is perhaps TRBD1 (6 bases). This CDR3 contains 19 residues. The germline gives CDR1 MNHEY, CDR2 SVGAGI. Trimming left V 2 bases short and J 0 bases short, with 17 bases between. CDR3 in DNA: TGTGCCAGCAGTTACCGTGGACAGCGAGTTATCTCTGGGGCCAACGTCCTGACTTTC. It specifies CASSYRGQRVISGANVLTF.

Here the CDR3 DNA reads TGTGCCAGCAGCAACCTCGGTGAGAACACTGAAGCTTTCTTT. This codes for CASSNLGENTEAFF. The chain carries TRBV6-1 and TRBJ1-1, with unresolved D. The CDR3 runs 14 residues. Trimming removed 6 bases at V and 1 base at J, with 12 bases between. Germline CDR1 reads MNHNS; CDR2 reads SASEGT.

V gene TRBV24-1 combines with J gene TRBJ2-1; TRBD2 matches 11 bases. The germline CDR1 and CDR2 sequences are KGHDR and SFDVKD. The ends lost 2 bases at V and 9 bases at J; junction bases unmatched: 14. This CDR3 contains 18 residues. DNA for the CDR3: TGTGCCACCAGTGATTCAAGTAGCGGGAGGGCCCGATTGGGTGAGCAGTTCTTC. This gives the protein CATSDSSSGRARLGEQFF.

The rearrangement links TRBV11-3 to TRBJ2-1; 13 bases agree with TRBD2. The CDR3 has 18 residues. V dropped 1 base and J dropped 6; count of bases not matched to a gene: 9. Germline CDR1 reads SGHNT; CDR2 reads YENEEA. DNA of the CDR3: TGTGCCAGCAGCTTAGTGGGACTAGCGGGAAAGAGAGGCAATGAGCAGTTCTTC. This encodes CASSLVGLAGKRGNEQFF. The full variable domain, its missing parts supplied by reference TRBV11-3 and TRBJ2-1, is EAGVVQSPRYKIIEKKQPVAFWCNPISGHNTLYWYLQNLGQGPELLIRYENEEAVDDSQLPKDRFSAERLKGVDSTLKIQPAELGDSAVYLCASSLVGLAGKRGNEQFFGPGTRLTVL.

This clonotype has more than one count but fewer than ten. V gene TRBV5-1 combines with J gene TRBJ2-7; D call uncertain. Germline loops: CDR1 SGHRS, CDR2 YFSETQ. The CDR3 is 14 amino acids. V shed 0 bases and J shed 6 bases, with 13 bases lying between them. In nucleotides, the CDR3 is TGCGCCAGCAGCTTGGTCCCAACCTCGGTCGAGCAGTACTTC. Its translation is CASSLVPTSVEQYF.

This sequence joins TRBV20-1 and TRBJ2-3; TRBD1 matches 8 bases. Germline V gene data show CDR1 as DFQATT and CDR2 as SNEGSKA (reference sequence). The CDR3 covers 14 residues. The trim removed 1 base at V and 5 bases at J, leaving 5 bases unmatched. The CDR3 is CSARAGGFLDTQYF. In DNA form, the CDR3 reads TGCAGTGCTAGAGCAGGGGGCTTTTTAGATACGCAGTATTTT.

Details on this clonotype: This clone may be a read error of a much larger clone one base away. The chain uses TRBV6-2 or TRBV6-3 and TRBJ1-5; D ambiguous. This CDR3 contains 17 residues. V lost 2 bases and J 0 bases, leaving 14 bases between the germline ends. Germline V gene data show CDR1 as MNHEY and CDR2 as SVGEGT. The CDR3 DNA follows: TGTGCCAGCAGTTACCCTCATGGCTTCTATAGCAATCAGCCCCAGCATTTT. Translated, it gives CASSYPHGFYSNQPQHF.

This clonotype has more than one count but fewer than ten. The J gene is TRBJ2-1, the V gene TRBV28, with D unclear. The CDR3 is 20 residues long. Germline assignment: CDR1 MDHEN and CDR2 SYDVKM. Trimming left V 6 bases short and J 0 bases short, with 27 bases between. The CDR3 sequence is CASSPNIPHLNLISYNEQFF. CDR3 coding DNA: TGTGCCAGCAGCCCCAATATCCCGCACTTAAACCTTATCTCCTACAATGAGCAGTTCTTC.

The rearrangement uses TRBV7-9 and TRBJ1-5; 7 bases match TRBD1. The CDR3 length is 12 residues. V lost 5 bases to trimming and J lost 8 bases; unmatched junction nucleotides: 3. Germline V lookup: CDR1 SEHNR, CDR2 FQNEAQ (reference sequence). CDR3 region: CASSQDRKPQHF. The CDR3 DNA is TGTGCCAGCAGCCAGGACAGGAAGCCCCAGCATTTT. Full variable domain (missing parts from reference TRBV7-9 and TRBJ1-5): DTGVSQNPRHKITKRGQNVTFRCDPISEHNRLYWYRQTLGQGPEFLTYFQNEAQLEKSRLLSDRFSAERPKGSFSTLEIQRTEQGDSAMYLCASSQDRKPQHFGDGTRLSIL.

The chain couples TRBV12-3 or TRBV12-4 to TRBJ2-7; D not certain. The CDR3 is 13 residues long. Trimming removed 4 bases from V and 4 bases from J, with 11 bases in between. CDR3 sequence: CASSSDGFYEQYF. CDR3 nucleotides: TGTGCCAGCAGTTCGGACGGTTTTTACGAGCAGTACTTC.

The table lists this clonotype with many counts. The gene calls are TRBV12-3 or TRBV12-4 and TRBJ2-5, with D perhaps TRBD1 (6 bases). The CDR3 contains 15 residues. Trimming left V 3 bases short and J 7 bases short, with 18 bases between. In nucleotides, the CDR3 is TGTGCCAGCAGTTTCTGGACAGAACCTAGTTTGACCCAGTACTTC. As protein: CASSFWTEPSLTQYF.

This clonotype was seen a handful of times. The rearrangement joins TRBV29-1 to TRBJ2-2; the D gene is possibly TRBD2 (5 bases). The CDR3 has 16 amino acids. Per the germline V gene, CDR1 is SQVTM and CDR2 is ANQGSEA. Trimming took off 2 bases at V and 1 base at J, with 14 bases between the two ends. In DNA, the CDR3 is TGCAGCGTTGAACTGCGAGGGAAGGGGAACACCGGGGAGCTGTTTTTT. As protein: CSVELRGKGNTGELFF.

Many counts were recorded for this clonotype. The chain combines TRBV5-1 with TRBJ2-2, with 9 bases lining up with TRBD2. Germline assignment: CDR1 SGHRS and CDR2 YFSETQ. The CDR3 totals 14 residues. With 4 bases clipped from V and 6 bases from J, the junction kept 4 bases outside the gene matches. CDR3 loop: CASSPSGIPGELFF. DNA for the CDR3: TGCGCCAGCAGCCCTAGCGGGATACCCGGGGAGCTGTTTTTT.

The chain links TRBV28 to TRBJ1-5, with a weak D call TRBD1 (5 bases). The CDR3 extends over 15 amino acids. Trimming pared 6 bases from V and 5 bases from J, leaving 17 bases between. Germline values: CDR1 MDHEN, CDR2 SYDVKM. The CDR3 is CASRSQGRGDQPQHF. CDR3 sequence (DNA): TGTGCCAGCAGGTCGCAGGGCCGAGGAGATCAGCCCCAGCATTTT.

About this clonotype: A junction boundary mismatches the germline segment, possibly from a read error. The chain uses TRBV19 and TRBJ2-1; 10 bases match TRBD2. This CDR3 has 17 amino acids. Germline loops: CDR1 LNHDA, CDR2 SQIVND (reference sequence). In nucleotides, the CDR3 is TGTGCCAGCAGTATTAGGGCTAGCGGGAGTTCCTACAATGAGCAGTTCTTC. Amino acid sequence: CASSIRASGSSYNEQFF.

The CDR3: CASSYGTGRQETQYF. DNA for the CDR3: TGTGCCAGCAGTTACGGGACAGGGAGGCAAGAGACCCAGTACTTC. This chain connects TRBV6-5 to TRBJ2-5; 9 bases map to TRBD1. The CDR3 covers 15 residues. Trimming cost V 2 bases and J 2 bases; bases outside gene matches: 3. Germline V gives CDR1 MNHEY, CDR2 SVGAGI.

The chain carries TRBV12-3 or TRBV12-4 and TRBJ2-3; D unresolved. The CDR3 loop spans 14 amino acids. V lost 3 bases to trimming and J lost 1 base, with 8 bases between them. CDR3 nucleotides: TGTGCCAGCAGTTTTAAACTCCGCACAGATACGCAGTATTTT. This translates into CASSFKLRTDTQYF.

The chain joins TRBV18 to TRBJ2-7, with 9 bases fitting TRBD1. This CDR3 has 15 residues. CDR1 and CDR2 (germline): KGHSH, LQKENI. V lost 4 bases, J lost 1 base, and 5 bases stayed unmatched. The chain's CDR3 is CASSHLGTGSYEQYF. Here the CDR3 DNA reads TGTGCCAGCTCACACCTCGGGACAGGGTCCTACGAGCAGTACTTC.

The sample holds one count of this clonotype. V usage is TRBV2 and J usage is TRBJ2-5; D may be TRBD2 (5 bases). Germline loops: CDR1 SNHLY, CDR2 FYNNEI. This CDR3 spans 13 amino acids. Trimming stripped 8 bases from V and 3 bases from J, with 13 bases between. CDR3: CASLLDYKETQYF. CDR3 bases: TGTGCCAGCCTACTTGACTATAAAGAGACCCAGTACTTC.

This clonotype was counted only a few times. The V and J genes are TRBV28 and TRBJ1-5; 8 bases fit TRBD1. Germline loops: CDR1 MDHEN, CDR2 SYDVKM. The J segment lost 6 bases and the V segment lost 7 bases, leaving 8 bases of the junction unmatched. This CDR3 region has 14 residues. The CDR3 protein is CASKSGGISQPQHF. The CDR3 nucleotides read TGTGCCAGCAAGTCAGGGGGCATCAGTCAGCCCCAGCATTTT.

The chain is built from TRBV19 and TRBJ2-3; the D gene is possibly TRBD2 (5 bases). Germline lookup yields CDR1 LNHDA and CDR2 SQIVND (reference sequence). V gave up 8 bases and J gave up 0 bases, with 18 bases separating them. There are 16 residues in the CDR3. The CDR3, as DNA: TGTGCCAGTCACACTAGACACCGTTTTAGCACAGATACGCAGTATTTT. It is translated as CASHTRHRFSTDTQYF.